Listed below are T cell receptor beta chains from one sample, sequenced in a study of blood T cell repertoires in COVID-19. Measured with immunoSEQ multiplex PCR; TCRdb has only the in-frame clones, and not every one. The sample lists about 120,000 clones, roughly 83% occurring once. The specimen was peripheral blood. The receptors come from a man between 35 and 55 years old with active or convalescent COVID-19. Both conserved end residues are part of each CDR3. A D gene is named only where the DNA matches it firmly. Size values are once, few and many counts, or a class for expanded clones, and some rows have none.

J gene,D gene,V gene,CDR3 length,clone size,CDR3 DNA,CDR3 protein
TRBJ2-1,-,TRBV4-2,15,-,TGTGCCAGCAGCCAAGGCGGGGTAGACTACAATGAGCAGTTCTTC,CASSQGGVDYNEQFF
TRBJ1-3,-,TRBV27,15,few,TGTGCCAGCCGGTTTCGCGGAGGCTCTGGAAACACCATATATTTT,CASRFRGGSGNTIYF
TRBJ1-1,TRBD1,TRBV5-1,14,-,TGCGCCAGCAGCTTGGACAGGGGGAACACTGAAGCTTTCTTT,CASSLDRGNTEAFF
TRBJ1-2,TRBD1,TRBV6-2/TRBV6-3,15,-,TGTGCCAGCAGTGTGGACAGGATCTCTAACTATGGCTACACCTTC,CASSVDRISNYGYTF
TRBJ1-6,-,TRBV6-6,14,-,TGTGCCAGCAGCCCTTCTGTCCCCTATTCACCCCTCCACTTT,CASSPSVPYSPLHF
TRBJ2-7,-,TRBV5-1,13,-,TGCGCCAGCAGTTTGGCCGGAGGGAGCGAGCAGTACTTC,CASSLAGGSEQYF
TRBJ2-6,TRBD2,TRBV7-9,16,-,TGTGCCAGCAGCCAATCGGGGGGGGCTGGGGCCAACGTCCTGACTTTC,CASSQSGGAGANVLTF
TRBJ2-7,TRBD2,TRBV5-6,15,-,TGTGCCAGCTCTCTGGCCCTAGCGGGAACCTACGAGCAGTACTTC,CASSLALAGTYEQYF
TRBJ2-5,-,TRBV9,14,-,TGTGCCAGCAGCGTAGGCCCAGACCAAGAGACCCAGTACTTC,CASSVGPDQETQYF
TRBJ2-7,TRBD2,TRBV7-2,15,-,TGTGCCAGCAGCTTAGTTGCGGGGGAGGCCTACGAGCAGTACTTC,CASSLVAGEAYEQYF
TRBJ1-3,TRBD1,TRBV9,15,-,TGTGCCAGCAGCGCCTACAGGGGGAGTGGAAACACCATATATTTT,CASSAYRGSGNTIYF
TRBJ1-2,-,TRBV7-2,14,-,TGTGCCAGCAGCTTAGGCACAACTAACTATGGCTACACCTTC,CASSLGTTNYGYTF
TRBJ1-2,TRBD1,TRBV6-4,12,-,TGTGCCAGCAGGGACAGGGGAAGTAGCTACACCTTC,CASRDRGSSYTF
TRBJ1-1,-,TRBV6-6,13,-,TGTGCCAGCAGTTCGAGGGAGGTAACTGAAGCTTTCTTT,CASSSREVTEAFF
TRBJ2-3,-,TRBV5-1,15,-,TGCGCCAGCAGCATGACTAGAGAAATCACAGATACGCAGTATTTT,CASSMTREITDTQYF
TRBJ1-2,-,TRBV24-1,15,-,TGTGCCACCAGTGATTCCCGGGATATCCACTATGGCTACACCTTC,CATSDSRDIHYGYTF
TRBJ2-5,-,TRBV7-9,14,-,TGTGCCAGCAGCTCGTCAGGGAATAGAGAGACCCAGTACTTC,CASSSSGNRETQYF
TRBJ1-2,-,TRBV7-2,15,-,TGTGCCAGCAGCGACCGGTGGGGGGACAACTATGGCTACACCTTC,CASSDRWGDNYGYTF
TRBJ2-5,-,TRBV5-1,14,-,TGCGCCAGCAGCTTGGATACGGGGTGGCAGACCCAGTACTTC,CASSLDTGWQTQYF
TRBJ2-7,TRBD2,TRBV19,15,-,TGTGCCAGTAGTATGGGTGGCGGGAGGTCCTACGAGCAGTACTTC,CASSMGGGRSYEQYF
TRBJ2-3,-,TRBV11-2,15,-,TGTGCCAGCAGCTACGCGGGGAGTGGCGCAGATACGCAGTATTTT,CASSYAGSGADTQYF
TRBJ2-3,TRBD2,TRBV19,15,-,TGTGCCAGTAGTACACTAGCGGGTAGCACAGATACGCAGTATTTT,CASSTLAGSTDTQYF
TRBJ2-1,TRBD2,TRBV24-1,13,-,TGTGCCACCAGTCCTAGCGGGTACAATGAGCAGTTCTTC,CATSPSGYNEQFF
TRBJ1-1,TRBD1,TRBV2,14,-,TGTGCCAGCAACCAACAGGGGGCAAACACTGAAGCTTTCTTT,CASNQQGANTEAFF
TRBJ2-2,-,TRBV4-1,17,-,TGCGCCAGCAGCCAAGATGAATGGTCTGCGGACACCGGGGAGCTGTTTTTT,CASSQDEWSADTGELFF
TRBJ1-6,TRBD1,TRBV7-8,15,-,TGTGCCAGCAGCTTACAGGACAGGTTCAATTCACCCCTCCACTTT,CASSLQDRFNSPLHF
TRBJ2-3,-,TRBV30,12,-,TGTGCCGGGGGACGGAGCACAGATACGCAGTATTTT,CAGGRSTDTQYF
TRBJ1-1,TRBD1,TRBV6-2/TRBV6-3,14,-,TGTGCCAGCAGTTGGGGGACAGGGGCCACTGAAGCTTTCTTT,CASSWGTGATEAFF
TRBJ2-7,-,TRBV6-5,14,once,TGTGCCAGCAGTAGTAGTTACGACTCCTACGAGCAGTACTTC,CASSSSYDSYEQYF
TRBJ2-3,-,TRBV24-1,17,-,TGTGCCACCAGTGATTTCGTGCAGGGTCTGGGCACAGATACGCAGTATTTT,CATSDFVQGLGTDTQYF
TRBJ1-2,-,TRBV28,16,-,TGTGCCAGCAGTAAAAAGAAGGACAGCCCTAACTATGGCTACACCTTC,CASSKKKDSPNYGYTF
TRBJ2-1,-,TRBV5-1,16,-,TGCGCCAGCAGCTTGGGACAGACGAGCTCCTACAATGAGCAGTTCTTC,CASSLGQTSSYNEQFF
TRBJ1-2,-,TRBV5-4,14,-,TGTGCCAGCAGTGCTACAGATTGGGGGGATGGCTACACCTTC,CASSATDWGDGYTF
TRBJ1-5,-,TRBV5-6,9,-,TGTGCCAGCAGCGCAACTGAGCATTTT,CASSATEHF
TRBJ1-1,-,TRBV12-5,16,-,TGTGCTAGTGGTTTGGGGGAGACGACTCTGAACACTGAAGCTTTCTTT,CASGLGETTLNTEAFF
TRBJ1-4,-,TRBV28,15,-,TGTGCCAGCAGTCCCTTAGACGGGGGTTCTGAAAAACTGTTTTTT,CASSPLDGGSEKLFF
TRBJ1-2,-,TRBV30,10,-,TGTGCCTGGCGGTCAACGGGCTACACCTTC,CAWRSTGYTF
TRBJ2-7,-,TRBV6-5,14,-,TGTGCCAGCAGTTACCGCTCCGGGGAGGACGAGCAGTACTTC,CASSYRSGEDEQYF
TRBJ2-1,TRBD2,TRBV6-2/TRBV6-3,15,few,TGTGCCAGCAGTCGACTAGCGGGGGGGAGGGGTGAGCAGTTCTTC,CASSRLAGGRGEQFF
TRBJ1-5,-,TRBV12-3/TRBV12-4,13,-,TGTGCCAGCAGTTGGACAGGCAATCAGCCCCAGCATTTT,CASSWTGNQPQHF
TRBJ1-2,-,TRBV14,15,-,TGTGCCAGCAGCCAAGAGGTAGTCACTAACTATGGCTACACCTTC,CASSQEVVTNYGYTF
TRBJ1-4,TRBD1,TRBV5-1,14,-,TGCGCCAGCAGCTCCGGGACAGCTAATGAAAAACTGTTTTTT,CASSSGTANEKLFF
TRBJ2-7,TRBD2,TRBV19,16,-,TGTGCCAGTAGTAGGGGCCCTGGGCGGGGGGCCTACGAGCAGTACTTC,CASSRGPGRGAYEQYF
TRBJ2-1,TRBD2,TRBV18,19,few,TGTGCCAGCTCACAACCCCTCACCAGCGGGGGGGCTTTAAACAATGAGCAGTTCTTC,CASSQPLTSGGALNNEQFF
TRBJ1-1,TRBD1,TRBV7-9,14,-,TGTGCCAGCAGCTTACAGGGGGGGAACACTGAAGCTTTCTTT,CASSLQGGNTEAFF
TRBJ1-5,TRBD1,TRBV6-5,15,-,TGTGCCAGCAGGTCGACAGGGGATGGCAATCAGCCCCAGCATTTT,CASRSTGDGNQPQHF
TRBJ2-1,TRBD2,TRBV24-1,15,-,TGTGCCACCAGTGACCTCGGGGGGATTGGGTATGAGCAGTTCTTC,CATSDLGGIGYEQFF
TRBJ1-5,-,TRBV29-1,14,-,TGCAGCGTTTCCACCGGGAGGGGCAATCAGCCCCAGCATTTT,CSVSTGRGNQPQHF
TRBJ2-1,-,TRBV12-3/TRBV12-4,12,-,TGTGCCAGCAGGACCAGCGGGAATGAGCAGTTCTTC,CASRTSGNEQFF